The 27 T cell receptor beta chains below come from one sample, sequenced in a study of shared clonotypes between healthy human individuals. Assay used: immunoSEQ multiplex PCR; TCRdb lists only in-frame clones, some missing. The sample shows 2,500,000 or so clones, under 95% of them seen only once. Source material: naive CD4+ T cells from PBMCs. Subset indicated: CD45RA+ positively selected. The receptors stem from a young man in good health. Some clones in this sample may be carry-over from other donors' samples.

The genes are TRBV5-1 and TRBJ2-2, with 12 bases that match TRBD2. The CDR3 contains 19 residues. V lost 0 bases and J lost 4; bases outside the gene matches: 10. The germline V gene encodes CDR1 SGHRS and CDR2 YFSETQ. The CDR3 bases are TGCGCCAGCAGCTTGGCGGGACTAGCGGGCCTCGGGGGCACCGGGGAGCTGTTTTTT. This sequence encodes CASSLAGLAGLGGTGELFF.

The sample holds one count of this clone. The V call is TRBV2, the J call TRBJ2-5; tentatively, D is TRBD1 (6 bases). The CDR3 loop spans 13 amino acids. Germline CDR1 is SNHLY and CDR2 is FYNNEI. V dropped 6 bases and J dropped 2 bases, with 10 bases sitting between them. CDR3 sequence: CASRNREQETQYF. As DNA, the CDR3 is TGTGCCAGCAGGAACAGGGAACAAGAGACCCAGTACTTC.

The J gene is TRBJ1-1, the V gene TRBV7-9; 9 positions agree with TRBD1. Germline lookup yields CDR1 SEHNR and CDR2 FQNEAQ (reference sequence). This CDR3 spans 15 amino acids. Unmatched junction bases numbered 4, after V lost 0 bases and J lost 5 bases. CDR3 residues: CASSLARTGDTEAFF. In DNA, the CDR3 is TGTGCCAGCAGCTTAGCGCGGACAGGGGATACTGAAGCTTTCTTT.

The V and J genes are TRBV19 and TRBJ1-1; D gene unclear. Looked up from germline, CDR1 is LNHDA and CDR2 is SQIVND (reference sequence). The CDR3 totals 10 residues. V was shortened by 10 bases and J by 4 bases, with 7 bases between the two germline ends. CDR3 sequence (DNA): TGTGCCATCCGTCCCACTGAAGCTTTCTTT. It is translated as CAIRPTEAFF.

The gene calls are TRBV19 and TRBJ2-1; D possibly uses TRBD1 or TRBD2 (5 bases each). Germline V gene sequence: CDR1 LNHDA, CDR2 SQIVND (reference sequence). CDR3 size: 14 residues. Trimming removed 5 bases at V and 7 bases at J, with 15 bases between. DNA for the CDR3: TGTGCCAGTAGTCAAAACCACTGGGGGAATGAGCAGTTCTTC. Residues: CASSQNHWGNEQFF.

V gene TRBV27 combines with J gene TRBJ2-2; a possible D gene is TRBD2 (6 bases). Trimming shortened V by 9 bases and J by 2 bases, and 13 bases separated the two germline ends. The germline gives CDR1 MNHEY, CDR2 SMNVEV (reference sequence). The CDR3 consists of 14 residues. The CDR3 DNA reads TGTGCCAGTTGGGCGCGGGACAACACCGGGGAGCTGTTTTTT. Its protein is CASWARDNTGELFF.

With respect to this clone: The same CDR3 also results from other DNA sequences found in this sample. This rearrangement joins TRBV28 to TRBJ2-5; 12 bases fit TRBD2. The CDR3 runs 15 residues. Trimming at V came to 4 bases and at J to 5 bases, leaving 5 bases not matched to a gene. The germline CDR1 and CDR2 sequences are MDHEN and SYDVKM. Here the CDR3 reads CASSSLAGGGETQYF. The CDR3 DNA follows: TGTGCCAGCAGTTCACTAGCGGGAGGAGGGGAGACCCAGTACTTC.

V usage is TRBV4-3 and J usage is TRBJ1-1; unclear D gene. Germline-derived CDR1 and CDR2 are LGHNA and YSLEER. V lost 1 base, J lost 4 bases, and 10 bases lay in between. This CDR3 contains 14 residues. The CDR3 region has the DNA TGCGCCAGCAGCCAAGTAATCAGCGCCACTGAAGCTTTCTTT. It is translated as CASSQVISATEAFF.

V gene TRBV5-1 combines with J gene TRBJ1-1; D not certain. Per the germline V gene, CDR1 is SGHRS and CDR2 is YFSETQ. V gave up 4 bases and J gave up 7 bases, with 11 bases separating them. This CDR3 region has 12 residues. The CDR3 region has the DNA TGCGCCAGCAGCGGAGCGGCAGTTGAAGCTTTCTTT. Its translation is CASSGAAVEAFF.

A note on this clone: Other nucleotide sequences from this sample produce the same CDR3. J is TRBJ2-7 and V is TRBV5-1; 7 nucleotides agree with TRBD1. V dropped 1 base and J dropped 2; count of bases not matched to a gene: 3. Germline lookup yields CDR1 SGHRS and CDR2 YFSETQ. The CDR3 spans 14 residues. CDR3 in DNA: TGCGCCAGCAGCTTGAGACAGGGCCCCTACGAGCAGTACTTC. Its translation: CASSLRQGPYEQYF.

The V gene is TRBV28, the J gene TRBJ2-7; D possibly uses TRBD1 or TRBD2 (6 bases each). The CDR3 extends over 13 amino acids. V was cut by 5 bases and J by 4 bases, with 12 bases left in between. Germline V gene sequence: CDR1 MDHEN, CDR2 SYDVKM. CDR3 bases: TGTGCCAGCAGTCCTGAGGGGGGATACGAGCAGTACTTC. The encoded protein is CASSPEGGYEQYF.

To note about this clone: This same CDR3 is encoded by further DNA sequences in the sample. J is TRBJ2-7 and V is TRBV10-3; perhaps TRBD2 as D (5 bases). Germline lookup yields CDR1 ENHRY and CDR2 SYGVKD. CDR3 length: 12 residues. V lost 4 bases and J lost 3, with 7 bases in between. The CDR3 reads CAISAAGYEQYF. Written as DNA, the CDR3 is TGTGCCATCAGTGCCGCGGGCTACGAGCAGTACTTC.

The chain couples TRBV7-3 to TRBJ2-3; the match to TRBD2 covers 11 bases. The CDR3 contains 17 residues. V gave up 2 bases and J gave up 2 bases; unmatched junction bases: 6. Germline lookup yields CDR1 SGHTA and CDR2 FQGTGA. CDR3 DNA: TGTGCCAGCAGCTTATCCCGGACTAGCGGGTCCACAGATACGCAGTATTTT. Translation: CASSLSRTSGSTDTQYF.

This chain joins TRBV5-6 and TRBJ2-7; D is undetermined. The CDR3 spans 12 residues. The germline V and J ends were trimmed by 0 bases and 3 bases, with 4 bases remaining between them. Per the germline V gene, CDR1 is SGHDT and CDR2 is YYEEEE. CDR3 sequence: CASSLGIYEQYF. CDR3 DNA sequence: TGTGCCAGCAGCTTGGGGATCTACGAGCAGTACTTC.

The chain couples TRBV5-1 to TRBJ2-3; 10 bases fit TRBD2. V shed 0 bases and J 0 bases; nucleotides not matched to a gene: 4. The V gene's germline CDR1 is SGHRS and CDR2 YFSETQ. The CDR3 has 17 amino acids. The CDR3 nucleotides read TGCGCCAGCAGCTTGGGTGGGACTAGCGAAAGCACAGATACGCAGTATTTT. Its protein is CASSLGGTSESTDTQYF. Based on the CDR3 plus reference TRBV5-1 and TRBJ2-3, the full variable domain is KAGVTQTPRYLIKTRGQQVTLSCSPISGHRSVSWYQQTPGQGLQFLFEYFSETQRNKGNFPGRFSGRQFSNSRSEMNVSTLELGDSALYLCASSLGGTSESTDTQYFGPGTRLTVL.

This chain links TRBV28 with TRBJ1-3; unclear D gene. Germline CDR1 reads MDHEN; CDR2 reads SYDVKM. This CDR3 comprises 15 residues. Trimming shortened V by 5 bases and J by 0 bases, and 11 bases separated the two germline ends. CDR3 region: CASSLVFGSGNTIYF. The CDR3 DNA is TGTGCCAGCAGTCTAGTTTTTGGCTCTGGAAACACCATATATTTT.

CDR3 DNA sequence: TGTGCCAGCAGTTACAGGGGGATTGGGGAGCTGTTTTTT. This sequence encodes CASSYRGIGELFF. V gene TRBV6-6 combines with J gene TRBJ2-2, with D maybe TRBD1 (6 bases). CDR1 is MNHNY, CDR2 SVGAGI, per germline (reference sequence). CDR3 length equals 13 residues. Between the trimmed V and J ends, which lost 2 bases and 8 bases, there was a span of 9 bases.

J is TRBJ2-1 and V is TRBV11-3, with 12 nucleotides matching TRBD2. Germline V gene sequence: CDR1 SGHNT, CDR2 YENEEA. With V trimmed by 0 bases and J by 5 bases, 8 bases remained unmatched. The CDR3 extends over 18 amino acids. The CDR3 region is CASSLDPWTSGMDNEQFF. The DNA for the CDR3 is TGTGCCAGCAGCTTAGACCCCTGGACTAGCGGGATGGACAATGAGCAGTTCTTC.

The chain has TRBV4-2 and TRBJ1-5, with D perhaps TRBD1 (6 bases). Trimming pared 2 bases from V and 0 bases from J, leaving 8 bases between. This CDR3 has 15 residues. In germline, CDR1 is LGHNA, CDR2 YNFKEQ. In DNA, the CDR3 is TGTGCCAGCAGCCAACCGGACAGTAGCAATCAGCCCCAGCATTTT. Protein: CASSQPDSSNQPQHF.

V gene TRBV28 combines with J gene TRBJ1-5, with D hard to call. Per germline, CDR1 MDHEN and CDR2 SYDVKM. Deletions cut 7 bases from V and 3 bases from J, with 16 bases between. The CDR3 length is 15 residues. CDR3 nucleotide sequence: TGTGCCAGCACTCCAAGATCCCCCCCCAATCAGCCCCAGCATTTT. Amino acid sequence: CASTPRSPPNQPQHF.

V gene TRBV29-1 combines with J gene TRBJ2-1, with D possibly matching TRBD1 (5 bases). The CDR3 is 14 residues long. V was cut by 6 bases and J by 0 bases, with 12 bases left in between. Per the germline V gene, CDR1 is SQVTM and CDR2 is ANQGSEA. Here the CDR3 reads CSVTGYSSYNEQFF. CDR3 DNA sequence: TGCAGCGTCACAGGTTATAGCTCCTACAATGAGCAGTTCTTC.

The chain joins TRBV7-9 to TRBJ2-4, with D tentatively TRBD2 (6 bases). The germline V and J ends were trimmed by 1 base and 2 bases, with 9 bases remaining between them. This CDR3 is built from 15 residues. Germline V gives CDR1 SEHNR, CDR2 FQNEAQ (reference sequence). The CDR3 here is CASSLESGSKNIQYF. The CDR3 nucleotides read TGTGCCAGCAGCTTAGAAAGCGGGTCCAAAAACATTCAGTACTTC.

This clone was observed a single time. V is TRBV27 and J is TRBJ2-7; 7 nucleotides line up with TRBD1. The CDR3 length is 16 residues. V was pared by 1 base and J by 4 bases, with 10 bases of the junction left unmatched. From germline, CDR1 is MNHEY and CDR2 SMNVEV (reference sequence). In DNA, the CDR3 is TGTGCCAGCAGTTTATGGGGCACAGGGGTTAGTTACGAGCAGTACTTC. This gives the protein CASSLWGTGVSYEQYF.

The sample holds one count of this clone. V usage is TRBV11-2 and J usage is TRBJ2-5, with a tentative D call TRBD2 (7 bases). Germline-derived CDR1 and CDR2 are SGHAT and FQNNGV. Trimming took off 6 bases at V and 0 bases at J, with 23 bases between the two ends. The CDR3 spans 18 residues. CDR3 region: CASSPGGGGTVYQETQYF. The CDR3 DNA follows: TGTGCCAGCAGTCCTGGGGGAGGGGGAACGGTGTACCAAGAGACCCAGTACTTC.

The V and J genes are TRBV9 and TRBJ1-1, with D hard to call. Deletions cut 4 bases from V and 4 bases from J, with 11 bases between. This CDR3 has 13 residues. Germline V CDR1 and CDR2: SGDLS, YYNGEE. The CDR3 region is CASSTMIGTEAFF. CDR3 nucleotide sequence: TGTGCCAGCAGCACTATGATAGGCACTGAAGCTTTCTTT. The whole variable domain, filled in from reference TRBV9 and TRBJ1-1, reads DSGVTQTPKHLITATGQRVTLRCSPRSGDLSVYWYQQSLDQGLQFLIQYYNGEERAKGNILERFSAQQFPDLHSELNLSSLELGDSALYFCASSTMIGTEAFFGQGTRLTVV.

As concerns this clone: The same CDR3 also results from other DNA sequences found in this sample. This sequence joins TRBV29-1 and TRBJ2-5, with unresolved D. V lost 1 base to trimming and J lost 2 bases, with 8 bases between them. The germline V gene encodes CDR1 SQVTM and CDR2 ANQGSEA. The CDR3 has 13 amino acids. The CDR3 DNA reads TGCAGCGTTGAAGGGCGGCTACAAGAGACCCAGTACTTC. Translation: CSVEGRLQETQYF. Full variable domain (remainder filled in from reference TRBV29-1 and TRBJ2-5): SAVISQKPSRDICQRGTSLTIQCQVDSQVTMMFWYRQQPGQSLTLIATANQGSEATYESGFVIDKFPISRPNLTFSTLTVSNMSPEDSSIYLCSVEGRLQETQYFGPGTRLLVL.

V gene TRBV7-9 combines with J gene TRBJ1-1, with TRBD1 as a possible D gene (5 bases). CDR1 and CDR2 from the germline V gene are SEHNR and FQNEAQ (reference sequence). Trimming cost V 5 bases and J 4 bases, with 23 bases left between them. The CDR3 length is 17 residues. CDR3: CASSLSLGERASTEAFF. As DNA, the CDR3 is TGTGCCAGCAGCCTATCTTTAGGGGAGCGGGCGAGCACTGAAGCTTTCTTT.